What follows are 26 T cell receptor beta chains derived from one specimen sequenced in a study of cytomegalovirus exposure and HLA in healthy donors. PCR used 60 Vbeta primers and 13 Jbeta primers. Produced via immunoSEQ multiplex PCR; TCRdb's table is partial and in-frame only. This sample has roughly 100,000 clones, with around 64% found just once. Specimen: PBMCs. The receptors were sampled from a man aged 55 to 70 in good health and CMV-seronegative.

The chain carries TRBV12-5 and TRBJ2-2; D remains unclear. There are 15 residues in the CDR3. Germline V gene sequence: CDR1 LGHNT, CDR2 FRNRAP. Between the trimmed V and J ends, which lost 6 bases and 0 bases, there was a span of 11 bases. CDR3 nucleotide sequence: TGTGCTAGTGGCAAAGACAATCCGAACACCGGGGAGCTGTTTTTT. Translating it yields CASGKDNPNTGELFF.

CDR3 sequence (DNA): TGTGCCAGCAGTTCCACAATAAATCAGCCCCAGCATTTT. Protein sequence: CASSSTINQPQHF. This chain links TRBV27 with TRBJ1-5; D not certain. The CDR3 totals 13 residues. The germline V and J ends were trimmed by 4 bases and 4 bases, with 8 bases remaining between them. Germline CDR1 MNHEY, CDR2 SMNVEV (reference sequence).

CDR3 amino acids: CASNLQGANSPLHF. DNA for the CDR3: TGTGCCAGCAACCTACAGGGGGCCAATTCACCCCTCCACTTT. The rearrangement links TRBV2 to TRBJ1-6; 9 nucleotides agree with TRBD1. This CDR3 comprises 14 residues. J gave up 7 bases and V 7 bases, and 5 bases lay outside the gene matches. Germline V lookup: CDR1 SNHLY, CDR2 FYNNEI.

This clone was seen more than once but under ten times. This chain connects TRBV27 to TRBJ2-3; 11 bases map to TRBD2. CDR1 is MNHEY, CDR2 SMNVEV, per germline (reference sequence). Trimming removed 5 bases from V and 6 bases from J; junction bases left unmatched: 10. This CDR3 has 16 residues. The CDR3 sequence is CASSTLAGGPTDTQYF. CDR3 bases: TGTGCCAGCAGTACCCTAGCGGGGGGACCCACGGATACGCAGTATTTT.

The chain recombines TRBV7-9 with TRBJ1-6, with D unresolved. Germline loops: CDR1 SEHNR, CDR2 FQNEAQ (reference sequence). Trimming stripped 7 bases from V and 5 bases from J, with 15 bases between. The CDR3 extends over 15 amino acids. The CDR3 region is CASTNAAPNNSPLHF. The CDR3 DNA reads TGTGCCAGCACCAACGCGGCCCCCAATAATTCACCCCTCCACTTT.

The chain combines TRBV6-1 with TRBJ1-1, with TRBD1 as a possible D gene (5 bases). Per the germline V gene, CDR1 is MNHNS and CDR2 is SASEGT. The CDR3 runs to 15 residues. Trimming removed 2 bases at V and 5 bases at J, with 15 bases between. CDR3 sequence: CASSEIAGKGTEAFF. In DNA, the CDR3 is TGTGCCAGCAGTGAAATCGCAGGGAAGGGTACTGAAGCTTTCTTT.

The CDR3 DNA sequence: TGTGCCAGCAGCTTGTGGGAGGATTCCTACGAGCAGTACTTC. It yields the protein CASSLWEDSYEQYF. J is TRBJ2-7 and V is TRBV5-5; possibly TRBD2 for D (6 bases). Trimming removed 1 base at V and 1 base at J, with 9 bases between. This CDR3 is built from 14 residues. Per the germline V gene, CDR1 is SGHKS and CDR2 is YYEKEE (reference sequence).

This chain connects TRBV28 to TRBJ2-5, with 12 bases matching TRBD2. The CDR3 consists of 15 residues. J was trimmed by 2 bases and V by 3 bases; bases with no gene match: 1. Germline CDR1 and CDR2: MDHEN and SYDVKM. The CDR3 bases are TGTGCCAGCAGTTTCGGACTAGCGGGGCAAGAGACCCAGTACTTC. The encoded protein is CASSFGLAGQETQYF.

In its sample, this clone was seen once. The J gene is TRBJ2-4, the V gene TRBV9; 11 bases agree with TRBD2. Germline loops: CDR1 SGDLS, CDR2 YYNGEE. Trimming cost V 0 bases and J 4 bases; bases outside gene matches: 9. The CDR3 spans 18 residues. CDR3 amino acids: CASSVEQFGTSGKNIQYF. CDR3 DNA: TGTGCCAGCAGCGTAGAGCAATTTGGGACTAGCGGAAAAAACATTCAGTACTTC.

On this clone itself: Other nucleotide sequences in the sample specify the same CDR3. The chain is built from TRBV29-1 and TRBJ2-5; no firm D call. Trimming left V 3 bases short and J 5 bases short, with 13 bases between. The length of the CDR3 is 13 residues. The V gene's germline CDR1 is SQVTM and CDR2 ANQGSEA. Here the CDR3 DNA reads TGCAGCGTTGAGGTGGGCCGTCGCGAGACCCAGTACTTC. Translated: CSVEVGRRETQYF.

The CDR3 bases are TGTGCCAGCTCACCACAGGGAGTCGGCACTGAAGCTTTCTTT. Protein sequence: CASSPQGVGTEAFF. The chain combines TRBV18 with TRBJ1-1; D is ambiguous. V lost 1 base and J 4 bases, leaving 10 bases between the germline ends. Germline loops: CDR1 KGHSH, CDR2 LQKENI. The CDR3 is 14 amino acids.

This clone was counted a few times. CDR3 nucleotides: TGTGCCAGCAGTTTGCAGACAGAAACTAATGAAAAACTGTTTTTT. Encoded protein: CASSLQTETNEKLFF. The chain carries TRBV6-5 and TRBJ1-4; D is perhaps TRBD1 (5 bases). CDR3 length: 15 amino acids. Germline CDR1 reads MNHEY; CDR2 reads SVGAGI. Trimming took off 4 bases at V and 1 base at J, with 10 bases between the two ends.

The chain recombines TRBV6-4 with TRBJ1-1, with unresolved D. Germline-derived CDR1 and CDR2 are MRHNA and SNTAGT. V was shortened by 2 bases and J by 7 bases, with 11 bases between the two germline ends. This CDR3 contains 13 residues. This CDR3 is CASSDRPGVEAFF. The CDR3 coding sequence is TGTGCCAGCAGTGACAGGCCCGGGGTTGAAGCTTTCTTT.

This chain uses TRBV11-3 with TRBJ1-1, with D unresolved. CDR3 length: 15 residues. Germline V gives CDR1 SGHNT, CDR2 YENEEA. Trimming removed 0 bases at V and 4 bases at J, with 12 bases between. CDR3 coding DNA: TGTGCCAGCAGCTTAGATGCCCGGGTCGGCACTGAAGCTTTCTTT. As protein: CASSLDARVGTEAFF.

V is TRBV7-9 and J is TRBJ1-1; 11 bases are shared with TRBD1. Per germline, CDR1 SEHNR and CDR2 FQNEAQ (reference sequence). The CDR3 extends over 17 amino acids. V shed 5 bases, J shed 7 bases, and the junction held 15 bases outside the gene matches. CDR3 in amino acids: CASSNWVGTGGKNEAFF. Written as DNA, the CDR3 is TGTGCCAGCAGCAACTGGGTAGGGACAGGGGGTAAGAATGAAGCTTTCTTT.

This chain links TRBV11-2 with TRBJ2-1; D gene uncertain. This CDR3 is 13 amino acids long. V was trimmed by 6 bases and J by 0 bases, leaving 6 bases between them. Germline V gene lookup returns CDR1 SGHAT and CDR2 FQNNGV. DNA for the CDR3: TGTGCCAGCAGGAAGAGCTCCTACAATGAGCAGTTCTTC. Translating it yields CASRKSSYNEQFF.

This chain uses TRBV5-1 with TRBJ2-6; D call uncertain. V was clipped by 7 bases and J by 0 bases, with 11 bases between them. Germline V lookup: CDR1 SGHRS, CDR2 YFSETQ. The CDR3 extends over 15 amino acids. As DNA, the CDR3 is TGCGCCAGCGCCCTTTACGGCTCTGGGGCCAACGTCCTGACTTTC. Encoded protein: CASALYGSGANVLTF.

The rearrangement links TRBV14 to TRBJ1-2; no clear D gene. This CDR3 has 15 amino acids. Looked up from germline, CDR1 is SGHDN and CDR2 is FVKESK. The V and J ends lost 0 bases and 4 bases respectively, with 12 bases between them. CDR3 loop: CASSQDIGEGYGYTF. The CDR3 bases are TGTGCCAGCAGCCAAGATATCGGGGAAGGCTATGGCTACACCTTC.

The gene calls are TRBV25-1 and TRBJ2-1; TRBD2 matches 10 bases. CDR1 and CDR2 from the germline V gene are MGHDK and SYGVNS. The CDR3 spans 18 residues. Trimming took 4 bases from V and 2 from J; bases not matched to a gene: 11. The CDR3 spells CASSGVSGRLPTYNEQFF. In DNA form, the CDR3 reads TGTGCCAGCAGTGGTGTTAGCGGGAGGCTTCCAACCTACAATGAGCAGTTCTTC.

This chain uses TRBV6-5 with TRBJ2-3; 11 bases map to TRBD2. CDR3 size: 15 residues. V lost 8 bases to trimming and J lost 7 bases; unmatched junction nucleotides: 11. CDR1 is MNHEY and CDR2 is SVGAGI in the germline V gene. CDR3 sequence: CASLSLAGVANTQYF. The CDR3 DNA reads TGTGCCAGCCTCTCACTAGCGGGAGTGGCGAATACGCAGTATTTT.

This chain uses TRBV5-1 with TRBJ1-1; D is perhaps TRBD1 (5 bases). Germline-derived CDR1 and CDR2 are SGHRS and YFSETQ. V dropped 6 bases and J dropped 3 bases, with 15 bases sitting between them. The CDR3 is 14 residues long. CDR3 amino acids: CASTLSGGYTEAFF. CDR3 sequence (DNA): TGCGCCAGCACCCTCTCGGGGGGGTACACTGAAGCTTTCTTT.

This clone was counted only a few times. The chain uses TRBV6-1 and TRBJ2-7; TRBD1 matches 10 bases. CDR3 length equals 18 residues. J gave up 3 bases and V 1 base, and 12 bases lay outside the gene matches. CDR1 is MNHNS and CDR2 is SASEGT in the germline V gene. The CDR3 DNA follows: TGTGCCAGCAGTGAAGATAGATTGTGGGACAGGGGTAACTACGAGCAGTACTTC. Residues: CASSEDRLWDRGNYEQYF.

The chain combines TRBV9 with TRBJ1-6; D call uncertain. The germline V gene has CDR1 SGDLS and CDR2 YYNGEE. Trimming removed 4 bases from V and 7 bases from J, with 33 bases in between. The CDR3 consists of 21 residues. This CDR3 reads CASSPREGAGLGLLRNSPLHF. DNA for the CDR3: TGTGCCAGCAGCCCGCGGGAGGGTGCGGGCTTAGGGTTACTTAGAAATTCACCCCTCCACTTT.

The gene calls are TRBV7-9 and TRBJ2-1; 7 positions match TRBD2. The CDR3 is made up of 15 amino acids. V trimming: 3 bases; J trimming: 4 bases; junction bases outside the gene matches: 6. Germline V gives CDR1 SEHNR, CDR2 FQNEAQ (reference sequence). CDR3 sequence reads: CASSFTRGEYNEQFF. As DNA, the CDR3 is TGTGCCAGCAGCTTTACCCGGGGGGAATACAATGAGCAGTTCTTC.

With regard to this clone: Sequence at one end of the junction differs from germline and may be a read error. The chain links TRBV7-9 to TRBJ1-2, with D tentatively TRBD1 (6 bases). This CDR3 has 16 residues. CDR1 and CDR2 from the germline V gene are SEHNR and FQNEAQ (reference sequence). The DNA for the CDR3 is TGTTCCAGCAGCTTAGCCACGGGCAGGGGCGGCTATGGCTACACCTTC. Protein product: CSSSLATGRGGYGYTF.

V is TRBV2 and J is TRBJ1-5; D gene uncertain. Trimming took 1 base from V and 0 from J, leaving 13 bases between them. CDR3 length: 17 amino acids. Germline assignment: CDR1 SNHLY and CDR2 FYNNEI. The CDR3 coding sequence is TGTGCCAGCAGTGAAGTTCGCGGCGGATATAGCAATCAGCCCCAGCATTTT. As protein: CASSEVRGGYSNQPQHF.